Below, 10 T cell receptor beta chains from the same sample are listed, as sequenced in a study of blood T cell repertoires in COVID-19. Clones were sequenced by immunoSEQ multiplex PCR, and TCRdb holds only the in-frame ones, with some missing. The table includes approximately 460,000 clones, 89% detected once. The sample comprised peripheral blood. Receptors were obtained from a man between 18 and 35 years old with COVID-19, enrolled during active disease.

The gene calls are TRBV4-2 and TRBJ2-5, with 8 bases lining up with TRBD2. Germline V gene lookup returns CDR1 LGHNA and CDR2 YNFKEQ. This CDR3 region has 15 residues. Losses at the gene ends were 3 bases for V and 1 base for J; bases not matched to a gene: 4. Here the CDR3 reads CASSQPGTSQETQYF. The CDR3 region has the DNA TGTGCCAGCAGCCAGCCCGGGACTAGCCAAGAGACCCAGTACTTC.

This clone was recorded once. This chain's CDR3 is CASSDLTGIDEQYF. The CDR3 DNA is TGCGCCAGCAGTGACTTGACAGGGATCGACGAGCAGTACTTC. The chain recombines TRBV10-1 with TRBJ2-7, with 7 bases aligning to TRBD1. This CDR3 region has 14 residues. The germline V gene encodes CDR1 WNHNN and CDR2 SYGVQD (reference sequence). The junction had 7 bases not matched to a gene; V was cut back by 3 bases and J by 5 bases.

The chain links TRBV7-2 to TRBJ1-6; 7 bases are shared with TRBD1. CDR3 length: 17 amino acids. The germline gives CDR1 SGHTA, CDR2 FQGNSA. The V segment lost 5 bases and the J segment 0 bases; nucleotides outside the gene matches: 7. The CDR3 nucleotides read TGTGCCAGCAGCCCGCTACCAGGGGGCTCCTATAATTCACCCCTCCACTTT. The encoded protein is CASSPLPGGSYNSPLHF.

The V call is TRBV6-5, the J call TRBJ1-3; 7 nucleotides match TRBD1. Germline V lookup: CDR1 MNHEY, CDR2 SVGAGI. The CDR3 length is 15 residues. The trim removed 6 bases at V and 0 bases at J, leaving 5 bases unmatched. The CDR3 loop reads CASRPDRFSGNTIYF. The DNA of the CDR3 is TGTGCCAGCAGGCCGGACAGGTTCTCTGGAAACACCATATATTTT.

The chain carries TRBV2 and TRBJ2-5; a possible D gene is TRBD1 (6 bases). Germline CDR1 is SNHLY and CDR2 is FYNNEI. V lost 6 bases to trimming and J lost 2 bases, with 7 bases between them. CDR3 length: 12 amino acids. The CDR3 reads CASRDRQETQYF. CDR3 in DNA: TGTGCCAGCAGAGACAGGCAAGAGACCCAGTACTTC.

The CDR3 DNA follows: TGTGCCAGCAGTTTCCTCGAGGGTGAAGCTTTCTTT. Translation: CASSFLEGEAFF. V is TRBV27 and J is TRBJ1-1, with D hard to call. CDR1 and CDR2 from the germline V gene are MNHEY and SMNVEV (reference sequence). The CDR3 has 12 amino acids. Trimming left V 3 bases short and J 7 bases short, with 9 bases between.

The chain links TRBV5-1 to TRBJ2-7; TRBD2 aligns across 7 bases. Germline values: CDR1 SGHRS, CDR2 YFSETQ. V shed 0 bases, J shed 6 bases, and the junction held 9 bases outside the gene matches. This CDR3 has 15 amino acids. In DNA, the CDR3 is TGCGCCAGCAGCTTGGCCGGGGGAGGGGAGGGCGAGCAGTACTTC. It specifies CASSLAGGGEGEQYF. Drawing the rest from reference TRBV5-1 and TRBJ2-7, the complete variable domain is KAGVTQTPRYLIKTRGQQVTLSCSPISGHRSVSWYQQTPGQGLQFLFEYFSETQRNKGNFPGRFSGRQFSNSRSEMNVSTLELGDSALYLCASSLAGGGEGEQYFGPGTRLTVT.

CDR3 sequence (DNA): TGTGCCACCAGCAGAACGACAGCAACTAATGAAAAACTGTTTTTT. Translating it yields CATSRTTATNEKLFF. The chain employs TRBV15 and TRBJ1-4, with D maybe TRBD1 (5 bases). Trimming took 2 bases from V and 0 from J, leaving 7 bases between them. Germline CDR1 is LNHNV and CDR2 is YYDKDF (reference sequence). CDR3 length: 15 residues.

V gene TRBV27 combines with J gene TRBJ1-2; maybe TRBD1 (6 bases). Deletions cut 7 bases from V and 3 bases from J, with 15 bases between. CDR1 MNHEY and CDR2 SMNVEV come from the germline V gene (reference sequence). The CDR3 sequence is 14 residues long. CDR3 amino acids: CASKGDIQHYGYTF. The CDR3 region has the DNA TGTGCCAGCAAGGGGGACATACAACACTATGGCTACACCTTC.

The chain carries TRBV7-8 and TRBJ2-1, with TRBD1 matching 8 bases. Germline CDR1 is SGHVS and CDR2 is FQNEAQ. V was clipped by 2 bases and J by 8 bases; unmatched bases: 5. CDR3 size: 14 residues. CDR3 region: CASSLRTGSHEQFF. CDR3 coding DNA: TGTGCCAGCAGCTTAAGGACAGGGAGCCATGAGCAGTTCTTC.